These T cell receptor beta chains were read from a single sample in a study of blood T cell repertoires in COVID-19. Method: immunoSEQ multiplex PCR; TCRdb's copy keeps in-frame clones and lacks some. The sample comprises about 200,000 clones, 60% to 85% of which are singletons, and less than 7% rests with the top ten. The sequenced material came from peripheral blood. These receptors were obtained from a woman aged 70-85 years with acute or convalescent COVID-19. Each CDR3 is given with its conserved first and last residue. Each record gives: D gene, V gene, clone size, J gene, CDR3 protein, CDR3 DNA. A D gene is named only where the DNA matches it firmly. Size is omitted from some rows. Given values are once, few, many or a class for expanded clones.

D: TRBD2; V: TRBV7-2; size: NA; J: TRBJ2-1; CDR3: CASSFGGSYNEQFF; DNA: TGTGCCAGCAGCTTCGGGGGGTCCTACAATGAGCAGTTCTTC
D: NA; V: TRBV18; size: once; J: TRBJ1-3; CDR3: CASSPGQVSGNTIYF; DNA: TGTGCCAGCTCACCAGGGCAGGTCTCTGGAAACACCATATATTTT
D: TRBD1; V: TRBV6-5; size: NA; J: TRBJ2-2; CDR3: CASRTDRDTGELFF; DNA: TGTGCCAGCAGGACAGACAGGGACACCGGGGAGCTGTTTTTT
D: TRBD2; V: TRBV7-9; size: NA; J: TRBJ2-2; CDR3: CASSQLAGVPGELFF; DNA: TGTGCCAGCAGCCAACTAGCGGGAGTTCCCGGGGAGCTGTTTTTT
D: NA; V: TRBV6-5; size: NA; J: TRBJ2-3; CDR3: CATRKGPVGTDTQYF; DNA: TGTGCCACCCGCAAGGGGCCGGTGGGCACAGATACGCAGTATTTT
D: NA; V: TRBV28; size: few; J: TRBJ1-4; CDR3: CASSFLPRQVNEKLFF; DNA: TGTGCCAGCAGCTTCCTGCCGAGACAGGTTAATGAAAAACTGTTTTTT
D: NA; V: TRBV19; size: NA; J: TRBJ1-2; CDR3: CASTQRREFGYTF; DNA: TGTGCCAGTACCCAACGAAGGGAGTTCGGCTACACCTTC
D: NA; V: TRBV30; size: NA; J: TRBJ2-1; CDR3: CAWSRWSSYNEQFF; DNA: TGTGCCTGGAGTCGGTGGAGCTCCTACAATGAGCAGTTCTTC
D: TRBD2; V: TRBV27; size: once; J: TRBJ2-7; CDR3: CASSSAGTTYEQYF; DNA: TGTGCCAGCAGTTCGGCCGGGACTACCTACGAGCAGTACTTC
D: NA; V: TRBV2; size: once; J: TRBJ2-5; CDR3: CASSEGGGGLETQYF; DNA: TGTGCCAGCAGTGAAGGAGGCGGCGGACTAGAGACCCAGTACTTC
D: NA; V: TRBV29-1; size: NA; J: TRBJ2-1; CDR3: CSAGFVEAGWDNEQFF; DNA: TGCAGCGCCGGGTTTGTGGAGGCGGGTTGGGACAATGAGCAGTTCTTC
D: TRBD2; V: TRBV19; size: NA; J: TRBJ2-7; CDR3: CASSDGLADEQYF; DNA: TGTGCCAGTAGCGACGGACTAGCTGACGAGCAGTACTTC
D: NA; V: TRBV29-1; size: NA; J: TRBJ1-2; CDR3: CSVERNYGYTF; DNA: TGCAGCGTTGAGAGGAACTATGGCTACACCTTC
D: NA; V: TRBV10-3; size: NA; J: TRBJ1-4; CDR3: CAISESRGSNEKLFF; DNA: TGTGCCATCAGTGAGTCGCGGGGTAGTAATGAAAAACTGTTTTTT
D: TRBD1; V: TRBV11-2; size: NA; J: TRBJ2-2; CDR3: CASSPRTGGSAGELFF; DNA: TGTGCCAGCAGCCCGCGGACAGGGGGTTCCGCCGGGGAGCTGTTTTTT
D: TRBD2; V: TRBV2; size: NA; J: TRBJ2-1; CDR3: CASTPGGGPSLDEQFF; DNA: TGTGCCAGCACTCCGGGGGGGGGCCCCAGCTTGGATGAGCAGTTCTTC
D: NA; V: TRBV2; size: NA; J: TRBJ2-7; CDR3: CASRRQSLPYEQYF; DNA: TGTGCCAGCAGGCGACAGTCCTTACCCTACGAGCAGTACTTC
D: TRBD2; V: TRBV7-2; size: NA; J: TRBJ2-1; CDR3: CASSMSASGFWSYNEQFF; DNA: TGTGCCAGCAGCATGTCAGCTAGCGGGTTCTGGTCCTACAATGAGCAGTTCTTC
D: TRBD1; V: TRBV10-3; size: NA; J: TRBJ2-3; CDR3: CAISFDRVPGQVQDTQYF; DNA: TGTGCCATCAGCTTCGACCGTGTCCCGGGACAGGTTCAAGATACGCAGTATTTT
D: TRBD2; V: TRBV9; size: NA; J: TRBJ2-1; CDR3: CASSPLKWDYLGDEQFF; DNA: TGTGCCAGCAGCCCCCTAAAGTGGGACTACCTCGGGGATGAGCAGTTCTTC
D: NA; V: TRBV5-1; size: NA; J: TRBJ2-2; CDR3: CASSLPGTTNTGELFF; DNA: TGCGCCAGCAGCTTACCGGGTACAACGAACACCGGGGAGCTGTTTTTT
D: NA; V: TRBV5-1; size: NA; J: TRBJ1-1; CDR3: CASSLSGTMNTEAFF; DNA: TGCGCCAGCAGCTTGTCCGGGACAATGAACACTGAAGCTTTCTTT
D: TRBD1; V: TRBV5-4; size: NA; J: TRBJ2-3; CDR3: CASGTGERNTQYF; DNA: TGTGCCAGCGGGACAGGGGAGCGAAATACGCAGTATTTT
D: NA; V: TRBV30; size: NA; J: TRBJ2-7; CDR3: CAWSYWQGTYEQYF; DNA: TGTGCCTGGAGCTACTGGCAGGGAACCTACGAGCAGTACTTC
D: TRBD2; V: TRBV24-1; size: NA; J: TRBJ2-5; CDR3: CATSDLGLAGGTETQYF; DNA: TGTGCCACCAGTGACCTTGGACTAGCGGGAGGAACAGAGACCCAGTACTTC
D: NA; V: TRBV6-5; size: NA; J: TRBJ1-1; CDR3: CASRNGGAYTEAFF; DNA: TGTGCCAGCCGTAACGGGGGAGCGTACACTGAAGCTTTCTTT
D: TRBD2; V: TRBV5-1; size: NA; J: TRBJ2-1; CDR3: CASSPSGRARNEQFF; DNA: TGCGCCAGCAGCCCAAGCGGGAGGGCCCGTAATGAGCAGTTCTTC
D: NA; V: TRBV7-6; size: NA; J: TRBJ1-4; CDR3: CASSRYSTNEKLFF; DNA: TGTGCCAGCAGCCGCTATTCAACTAATGAAAAACTGTTTTTT
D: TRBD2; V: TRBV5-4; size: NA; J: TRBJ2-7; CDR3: CASSTGLAGGYEQYF; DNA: TGTGCCAGCAGCACCGGACTAGCGGGAGGTTACGAGCAGTACTTC
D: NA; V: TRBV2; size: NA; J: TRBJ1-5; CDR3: CASTKAGQNQPQHF; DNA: TGTGCCAGCACCAAAGCAGGGCAGAATCAGCCCCAGCATTTT
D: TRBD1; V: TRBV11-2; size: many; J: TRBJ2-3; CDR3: CASSSRGLGAPRARATQYF; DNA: TGTGCCAGCAGCTCCAGGGGGCTTGGTGCCCCTCGCGCACGGGCTACGCAGTATTTT
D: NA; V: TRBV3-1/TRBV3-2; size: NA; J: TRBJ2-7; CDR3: CASSRSGELRSYEQYF; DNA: TGTGCCAGCAGTCGTAGCGGAGAGTTGCGCTCCTACGAGCAGTACTTC
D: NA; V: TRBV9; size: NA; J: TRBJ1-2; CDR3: CASSVEAGTPSPYGYTF; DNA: TGTGCCAGCAGCGTAGAAGCGGGGACCCCTTCCCCCTATGGCTACACCTTC
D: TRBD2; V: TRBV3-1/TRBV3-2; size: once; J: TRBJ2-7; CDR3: CASSLGSGSSYEQYF; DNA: TGTGCCAGCAGCCTCGGTAGCGGGAGCTCCTACGAGCAGTACTTC
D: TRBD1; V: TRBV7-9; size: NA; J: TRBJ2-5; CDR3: CASSDRQGLETQYF; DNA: TGTGCCAGCAGCGACAGACAGGGATTGGAGACCCAGTACTTC
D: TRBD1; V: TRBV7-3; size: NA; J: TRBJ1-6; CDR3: CASSLGAGGNSPLHF; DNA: TGTGCCAGCAGCTTAGGGGCAGGGGGTAATTCACCCCTCCACTTT
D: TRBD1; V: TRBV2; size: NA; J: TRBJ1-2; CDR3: CASIYGTGVGGYTF; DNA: TGTGCCAGCATTTACGGGACAGGGGTCGGGGGCTACACCTTC
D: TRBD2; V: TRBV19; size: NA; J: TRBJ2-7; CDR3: CASTPGRGESEQYF; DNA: TGTGCCAGTACCCCCGGGAGGGGTGAAAGTGAGCAGTACTTC
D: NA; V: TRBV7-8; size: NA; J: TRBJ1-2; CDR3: CASSPQPSYGYTF; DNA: TGTGCCAGCAGCCCACAGCCGTCCTATGGCTACACCTTC
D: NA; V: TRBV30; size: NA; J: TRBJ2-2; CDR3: CAWEEGVTGELFF; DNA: TGTGCCTGGGAAGAAGGGGTAACCGGGGAGCTGTTTTTT
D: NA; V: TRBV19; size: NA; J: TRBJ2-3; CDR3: CASTPKTSTDTQYF; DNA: TGTGCCAGTACCCCTAAGACTAGCACAGATACGCAGTATTTT
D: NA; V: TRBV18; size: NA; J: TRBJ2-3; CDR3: CASSSLPVQEVIGTDTQYF; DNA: TGTGCCAGCTCATCGCTCCCTGTTCAGGAGGTAATCGGTACAGATACGCAGTATTTT
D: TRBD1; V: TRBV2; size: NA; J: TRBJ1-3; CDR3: CASSVLQGAAGNTIYF; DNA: TGTGCCAGCAGTGTCCTACAGGGGGCAGCAGGAAACACCATATATTTT
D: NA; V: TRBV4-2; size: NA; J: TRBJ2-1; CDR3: CASSQDWGDEQFF; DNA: TGTGCCAGCAGCCAAGATTGGGGGGATGAGCAGTTCTTC
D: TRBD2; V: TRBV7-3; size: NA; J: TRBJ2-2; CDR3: CASSQREFTGELFF; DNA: TGTGCCAGCAGCCAGCGGGAGTTCACCGGGGAGCTGTTTTTT
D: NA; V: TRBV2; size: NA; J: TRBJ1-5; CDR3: CASSAWESNQPQHF; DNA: TGTGCCAGCAGTGCGTGGGAGAGCAATCAGCCCCAGCATTTT
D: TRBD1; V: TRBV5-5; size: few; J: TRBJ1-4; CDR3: CASSVMGQGMGKLFF; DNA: TGTGCCAGCAGCGTGATGGGACAGGGGATGGGAAAACTGTTTTTT
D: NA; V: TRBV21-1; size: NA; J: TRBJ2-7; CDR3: CASRTEFRGQSHEQYF; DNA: TGTGCCAGCAGGACGGAGTTCAGGGGACAGTCCCACGAGCAGTACTTC
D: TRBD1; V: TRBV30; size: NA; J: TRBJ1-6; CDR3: CAWSVSDRGNSPLHF; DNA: TGTGCCTGGAGTGTAAGTGACAGGGGCAATTCACCCCTCCACTTT
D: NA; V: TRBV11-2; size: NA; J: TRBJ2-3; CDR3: CASTRRAGVGTDTQYF; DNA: TGTGCCAGCACCCGGCGGGCGGGCGTTGGCACAGATACGCAGTATTTT
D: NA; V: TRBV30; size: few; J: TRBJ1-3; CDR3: CAWSDGSSGNTIYF; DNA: TGTGCCTGGAGTGACGGGAGCTCTGGAAACACCATATATTTT
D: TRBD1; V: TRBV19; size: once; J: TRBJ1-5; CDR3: CASSQGQEYSNQPQHF; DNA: TGTGCCAGTAGTCAGGGACAGGAGTATAGCAATCAGCCCCAGCATTTT
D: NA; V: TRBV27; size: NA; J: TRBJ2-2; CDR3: CASSSGQTNTGELFF; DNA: TGTGCCAGCAGTTCCGGACAGACGAACACCGGGGAGCTGTTTTTT
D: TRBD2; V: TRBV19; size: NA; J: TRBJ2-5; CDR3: CASSSPGGVGETQYF; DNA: TGTGCCAGTAGTAGCCCCGGGGGGGTTGGGGAGACCCAGTACTTC